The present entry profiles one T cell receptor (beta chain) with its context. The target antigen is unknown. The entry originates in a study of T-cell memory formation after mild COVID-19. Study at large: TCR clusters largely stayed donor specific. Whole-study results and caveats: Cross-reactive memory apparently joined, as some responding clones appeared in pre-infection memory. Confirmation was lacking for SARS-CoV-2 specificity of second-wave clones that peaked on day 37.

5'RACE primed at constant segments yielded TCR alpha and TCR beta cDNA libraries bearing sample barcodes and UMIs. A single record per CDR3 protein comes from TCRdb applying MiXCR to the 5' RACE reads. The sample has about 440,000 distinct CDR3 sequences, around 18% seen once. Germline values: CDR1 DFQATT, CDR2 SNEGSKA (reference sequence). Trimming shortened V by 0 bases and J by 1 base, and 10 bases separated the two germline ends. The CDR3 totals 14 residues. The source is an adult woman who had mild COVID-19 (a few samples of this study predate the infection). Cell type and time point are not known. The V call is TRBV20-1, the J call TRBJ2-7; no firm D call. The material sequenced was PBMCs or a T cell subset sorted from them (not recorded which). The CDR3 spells CSARDVLDSYEQYF. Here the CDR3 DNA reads TGCAGTGCTAGAGATGTGCTAGATTCCTACGAGCAGTACTTC.